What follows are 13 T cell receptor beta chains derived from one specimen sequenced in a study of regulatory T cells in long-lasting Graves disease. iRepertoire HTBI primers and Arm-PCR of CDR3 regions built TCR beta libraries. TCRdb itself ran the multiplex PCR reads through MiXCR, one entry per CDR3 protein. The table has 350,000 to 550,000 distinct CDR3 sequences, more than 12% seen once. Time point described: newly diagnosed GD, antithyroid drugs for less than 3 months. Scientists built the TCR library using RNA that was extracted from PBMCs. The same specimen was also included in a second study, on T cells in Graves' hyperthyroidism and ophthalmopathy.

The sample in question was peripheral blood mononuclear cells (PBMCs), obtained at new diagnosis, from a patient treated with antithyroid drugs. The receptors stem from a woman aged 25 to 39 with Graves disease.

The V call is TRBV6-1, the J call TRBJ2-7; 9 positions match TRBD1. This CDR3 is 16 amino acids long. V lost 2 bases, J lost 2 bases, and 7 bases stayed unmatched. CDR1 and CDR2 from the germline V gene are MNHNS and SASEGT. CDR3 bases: TGTGCCAGCAGTGAATTCGGGACAGGGAGGGCCTACGAGCAGTACTTC. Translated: CASSEFGTGRAYEQYF.

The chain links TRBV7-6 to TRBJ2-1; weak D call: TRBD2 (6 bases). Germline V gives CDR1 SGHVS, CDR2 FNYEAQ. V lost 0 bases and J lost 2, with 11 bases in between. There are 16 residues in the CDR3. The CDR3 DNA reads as TGTGCCAGCAGCTTAGCGATCGGGAGCACCTACAATGAGCAGTTCTTC. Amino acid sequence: CASSLAIGSTYNEQFF.

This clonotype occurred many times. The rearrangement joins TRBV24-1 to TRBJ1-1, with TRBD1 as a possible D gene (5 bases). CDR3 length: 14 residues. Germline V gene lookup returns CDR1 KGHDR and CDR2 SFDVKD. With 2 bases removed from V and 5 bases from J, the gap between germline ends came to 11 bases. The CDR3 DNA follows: TGTGCCACCAGTGATTCCGAGGGGATAACTGAAGCTTTCTTT. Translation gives CATSDSEGITEAFF.

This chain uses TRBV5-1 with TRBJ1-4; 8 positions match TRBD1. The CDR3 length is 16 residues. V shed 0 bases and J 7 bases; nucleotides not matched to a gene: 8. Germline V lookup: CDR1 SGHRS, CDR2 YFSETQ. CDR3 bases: TGCGCCAGCAGCTTGGCTGTAGGACAGGGTGGTGAAAAACTGTTTTTT. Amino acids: CASSLAVGQGGEKLFF. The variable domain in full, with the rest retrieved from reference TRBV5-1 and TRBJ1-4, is KAGVTQTPRYLIKTRGQQVTLSCSPISGHRSVSWYQQTPGQGLQFLFEYFSETQRNKGNFPGRFSGRQFSNSRSEMNVSTLELGDSALYLCASSLAVGQGGEKLFFGSGTQLSVL.

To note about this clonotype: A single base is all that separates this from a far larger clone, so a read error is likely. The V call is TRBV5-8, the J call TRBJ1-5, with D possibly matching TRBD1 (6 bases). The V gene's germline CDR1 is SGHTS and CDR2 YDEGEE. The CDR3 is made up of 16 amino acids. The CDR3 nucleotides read TGTGCCGGCAGCCAAGAGGTATCCGGGGGCTGGCAGCCCCAGCATTTT. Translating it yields CAGSQEVSGGWQPQHF.

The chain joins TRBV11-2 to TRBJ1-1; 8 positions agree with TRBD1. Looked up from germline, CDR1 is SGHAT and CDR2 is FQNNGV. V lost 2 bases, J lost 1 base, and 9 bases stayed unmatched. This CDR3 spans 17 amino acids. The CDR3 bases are TGTGCCAGCAGCTTACCACAGGACAGGGTTGGGAACACTGAAGCTTTCTTT. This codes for CASSLPQDRVGNTEAFF.

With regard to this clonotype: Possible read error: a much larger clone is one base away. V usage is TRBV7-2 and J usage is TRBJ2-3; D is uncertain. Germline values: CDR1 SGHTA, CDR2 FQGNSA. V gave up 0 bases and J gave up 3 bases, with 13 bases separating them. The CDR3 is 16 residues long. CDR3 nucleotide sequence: TGTGCCAGCAGCTTAGCGGCGTACTCAGAAACAGATACGCAGTATTTT. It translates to CASSLAAYSETDTQYF.

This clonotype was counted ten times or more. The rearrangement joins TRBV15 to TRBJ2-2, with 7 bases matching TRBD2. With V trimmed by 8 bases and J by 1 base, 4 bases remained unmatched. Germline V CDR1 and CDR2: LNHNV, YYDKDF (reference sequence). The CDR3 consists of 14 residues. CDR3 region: CATWGGRNTGELFF. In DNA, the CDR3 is TGTGCCACCTGGGGCGGGAGGAACACCGGGGAGCTGTTTTTT.

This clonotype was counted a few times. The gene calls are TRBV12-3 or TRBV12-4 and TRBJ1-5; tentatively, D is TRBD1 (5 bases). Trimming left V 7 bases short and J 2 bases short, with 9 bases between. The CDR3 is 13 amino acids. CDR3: CASTLGGNQPQHF. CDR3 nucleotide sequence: TGTGCCAGCACCCTGGGGGGCAATCAGCCCCAGCATTTT.

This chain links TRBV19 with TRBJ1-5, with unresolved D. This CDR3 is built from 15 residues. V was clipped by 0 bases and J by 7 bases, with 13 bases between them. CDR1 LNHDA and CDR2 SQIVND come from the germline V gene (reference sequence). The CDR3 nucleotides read TGTGCCAGTAGTATAGAGACTCTTAAGGGCCAGCCCCAGCATTTT. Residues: CASSIETLKGQPQHF.

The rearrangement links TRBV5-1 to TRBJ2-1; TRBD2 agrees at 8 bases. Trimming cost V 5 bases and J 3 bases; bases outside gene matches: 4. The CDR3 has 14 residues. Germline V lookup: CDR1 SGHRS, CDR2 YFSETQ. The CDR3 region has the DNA TGCGCCAGCAGGGGGGCGGGAGGCTACAATGAGCAGTTCTTC. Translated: CASRGAGGYNEQFF.

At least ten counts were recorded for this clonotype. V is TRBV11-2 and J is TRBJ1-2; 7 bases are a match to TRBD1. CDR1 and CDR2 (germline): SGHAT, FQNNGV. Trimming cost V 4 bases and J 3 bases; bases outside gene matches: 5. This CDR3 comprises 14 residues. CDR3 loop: CASSYGTDYYGYTF. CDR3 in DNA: TGTGCCAGCAGCTACGGGACAGATTACTATGGCTACACCTTC.

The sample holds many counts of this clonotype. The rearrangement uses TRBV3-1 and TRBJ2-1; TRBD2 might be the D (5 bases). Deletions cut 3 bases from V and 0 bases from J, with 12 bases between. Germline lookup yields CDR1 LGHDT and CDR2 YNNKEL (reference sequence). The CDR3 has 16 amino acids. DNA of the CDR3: TGTGCCAGCAGCCAGCGAGGAGGTTACTCCTACAATGAGCAGTTCTTC. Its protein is CASSQRGGYSYNEQFF.